This T cell receptor beta chain was captured in a study of blood T cell repertoires in COVID-19. Whole-study context: From the United States, Italy and Spain came samples of acute and convalescent COVID-19. T cells, B-cell-depleted T cells, or PBMCs supplied cDNA or gDNA.

Authors' analysis steps: Quantification of nucleated cells was approximated via reference gene primer amplification. The assay was immunoSEQ multiplex PCR, and TCRdb's table has in-frame clones only and misses some. V, J and clone size are taken as reported in that table, and D and trimming were inferred from the DNA itself. The table lists 97,000 or so clones, approximately 79% of them singletons. CDR3 size: 13 residues. With 4 bases removed from V and 10 bases from J, the gap between germline ends came to 14 bases. The V gene's germline CDR1 is MDHEN and CDR2 SYDVKM. Sequencing was done on a sample of peripheral blood. The receptor comes from a man aged 70 or older with active or convalescent COVID-19. J is TRBJ1-5 and V is TRBV28; no firm D call. CDR3 region: CASSSHLTPPQHF. CDR3 sequence (DNA): TGTGCCAGCAGTTCCCACCTCACTCCTCCCCAGCATTTT.